The 5 T cell receptor beta chains below were found in one sample sequenced in a study of blood T cell repertoires in COVID-19 (dated by TCRdb to 2018 to 2020). Libraries were constructed by the immunoSEQ multiplex PCR assay. The table comes from immuneACCESS by way of TCRdb, which keeps in-frame sequences with V and J called. Part of the clones is missing from these tables; in studies checked, under half for an unresolved V gene and the rest for unknown reasons. This sample gives approximately 260,000 clones in total; nearly 90% of them show up just once. Of the sample, approximately 2.2% falls within the top ten clones. The specimen was peripheral blood. The receptors originated from a woman between 35 and 50 years old who had recovered from COVID-19.

This clone was seen a few times. J is TRBJ1-3 and V is TRBV7-9; D remains unclear. There are 17 residues in the CDR3. V dropped 0 bases and J dropped 0 bases, with 12 bases sitting between them. CDR1 SEHNR and CDR2 FQNEAQ come from the germline V gene (reference sequence). The CDR3 coding sequence is TGTGCCAGCAGCTTAGCCGCCCTACTTACCTCTGGAAACACCATATATTTT. This codes for CASSLAALLTSGNTIYF.

The chain is built from TRBV7-9 and TRBJ2-5, with TRBD2 matching over 9 bases. Germline assignment: CDR1 SEHNR and CDR2 FQNEAQ (reference sequence). V was pared by 6 bases and J by 2 bases, with 13 bases of the junction left unmatched. This CDR3 is 17 amino acids long. The CDR3 coding sequence is TGTGCCAGCAGAACTTACTCCCGACTAGCGGAACAAGAGACCCAGTACTTC. The encoded protein is CASRTYSRLAEQETQYF.

The chain recombines TRBV6-5 with TRBJ1-1; D is possibly TRBD1 (5 bases). Trimming removed 6 bases from V and 5 bases from J, with 19 bases in between. The CDR3 loop spans 15 amino acids. Germline loops: CDR1 MNHEY, CDR2 SVGAGI. CDR3 loop: CASRDSGLGGTEAFF. The DNA for the CDR3 is TGTGCCAGCAGGGACTCAGGGTTGGGGGGGACTGAAGCTTTCTTT.

The chain recombines TRBV7-2 with TRBJ2-7; 7 bases line up with TRBD2. Germline assignment: CDR1 SGHTA and CDR2 FQGNSA. This CDR3 comprises 16 residues. V was pared by 1 base and J by 0 bases, with 6 bases of the junction left unmatched. The CDR3 region is CASSLVTGGSSYEQYF. In nucleotides, the CDR3 is TGTGCCAGCAGCTTAGTAACCGGCGGGAGCTCCTACGAGCAGTACTTC.

V is TRBV19 and J is TRBJ2-3, with a possible D match to TRBD2 (5 bases). Trimming took 1 base from V and 1 from J, leaving 15 bases between them. From germline, CDR1 is LNHDA and CDR2 SQIVND (reference sequence). This CDR3 is 17 amino acids long. The CDR3 DNA reads TGTGCCAGTAGTATAGCCGAGGGCCCCTCGGGCACAGATACGCAGTATTTT. Translated, it gives CASSIAEGPSGTDTQYF.